Each of the 11 T cell receptor beta chains below was sequenced from the same sample in a study of monozygotic twins with inflammatory bowel disease. TCRdb re-called the 5' RACE reads and catalogs CDR3 proteins one per entry, DNA excluded. Its clone listing holds 400,000 to 500,000 distinct CDR3 sequences. The sample comprised blood. The receptor source for this set is a human donor with ulcerative colitis or Crohn's disease, or a healthy co-twin of an affected twin (not recorded which).

The chain uses TRBV11-2 and TRBJ2-3. The CDR3 runs to 13 residues. Germline V gene data show CDR1 as SGHAT and CDR2 as FQNNGV. This chain's CDR3 is CASSFASTDTQYF.

V usage is TRBV19 and J usage is TRBJ1-5. Germline CDR1 and CDR2: LNHDA and SQIVND (reference sequence). CDR3 size: 14 residues. The CDR3 spells CASMGLDRYQPQHF.

The V gene is TRBV20-1, the J gene TRBJ2-7. The CDR3 is made up of 14 amino acids. From germline, CDR1 is DFQATT and CDR2 SNEGSKA (reference sequence). CDR3 sequence: CSAKMTGNTYEQYF.

The V and J genes are TRBV28 and TRBJ1-5. The CDR3 sequence is 13 residues long. The germline V gene has CDR1 MDHEN and CDR2 SYDVKM. The CDR3 is CASRSEGLQPQHF.

V usage is TRBV20-1 and J usage is TRBJ1-2; with no DNA, the TCRdb D assignment of TRBD1 cannot be verified. CDR1 and CDR2 from the germline V gene are DFQATT and SNEGSKA (reference sequence). CDR3 length equals 14 residues. The CDR3: CSARGALASDGYTF.

V is TRBV20-1 and J is TRBJ1-5. Germline V gene sequence: CDR1 DFQATT, CDR2 SNEGSKA (reference sequence). CDR3 length equals 15 residues. The CDR3 loop reads CSARAFYSGNQPQHF.

This chain links TRBV4-1 with TRBJ1-5. Per the germline V gene, CDR1 is MGHRA and CDR2 is YSYEKL. This CDR3 is 15 amino acids long. The CDR3 region is CASSQDLGRNQPQHF.

This CDR3 reads CSVQGASGISSYNEQFF. V and J are TRBV20-1 and TRBJ2-1; the D gene TCRdb calls, TRBD2, cannot be checked with no DNA. The CDR3 consists of 17 residues. Looked up from germline, CDR1 is DFQATT and CDR2 is SNEGSKA (reference sequence).

This chain links TRBV21-1 with TRBJ1-2; the TCRdb call, TRBD1, lacks DNA for checking. TRBV21-1 is listed as a pseudogene. This CDR3 comprises 15 residues. The CDR3: CASSKGTGACYGYTF.

The rearrangement joins TRBV7-9 to TRBJ2-2. Looked up from germline, CDR1 is SEHNR and CDR2 is FQNEAQ (reference sequence). This CDR3 spans 11 amino acids. CDR3 sequence reads: CARLDTGELFF.

The chain is built from TRBV28 and TRBJ2-1; checking the TCRdb D call of TRBD2 is not possible without DNA. The length of the CDR3 is 17 residues. The germline gives CDR1 MDHEN, CDR2 SYDVKM. CDR3 sequence: CASTPLRLAGGPNEQFF. Variable domain in full (rest from reference TRBV28 and TRBJ2-1): DVKVTQSSRYLVKRTGEKVFLECVQDMDHENMFWYRQDPGLGLRLIYFSYDVKMKEKGDIPEGYSVSREKKERFSLILESASTNQTSMYLCASTPLRLAGGPNEQFFGPGTRLTVL.